This record covers a single TCR beta chain. The antigen remains undetermined. The data were produced by immunoSEQ multiplex PCR, yet TCRdb's version contains in-frame clones alone and is incomplete. Here the sample spans some 120,000 clones, 92% being singletons. Trimming took 2 bases from V and 7 from J, leaving 15 bases between them. Germline values: CDR1 MNHEY, CDR2 SVGEGT. The CDR3 contains 15 residues. The sample comes from a study of T cell responses to AZD1222 COVID-19 vaccine. The study's findings and limits: Spike-specific TCR breadth and depth were elevated following two AZD1222 doses. The donor group comprised mostly white British people and more females; the analysis possibly underestimated clonal diversity. Seropositive status at baseline applied to only 5 or 6 AZD1222 recipients. Samples come after the peak T cell response, not at day 14.

Sequenced material: peripheral blood, taken on day 0 of AZD1222 vaccination. The TCR was taken from an adult in good health. This chain links TRBV6-2 or TRBV6-3 with TRBJ2-1; D not resolved. CDR3 nucleotide sequence: TGTGCCAGCAGTTACAGGAAATTCTCTCAGAATGAGCAGTTCTTC. It encodes CASSYRKFSQNEQFF.